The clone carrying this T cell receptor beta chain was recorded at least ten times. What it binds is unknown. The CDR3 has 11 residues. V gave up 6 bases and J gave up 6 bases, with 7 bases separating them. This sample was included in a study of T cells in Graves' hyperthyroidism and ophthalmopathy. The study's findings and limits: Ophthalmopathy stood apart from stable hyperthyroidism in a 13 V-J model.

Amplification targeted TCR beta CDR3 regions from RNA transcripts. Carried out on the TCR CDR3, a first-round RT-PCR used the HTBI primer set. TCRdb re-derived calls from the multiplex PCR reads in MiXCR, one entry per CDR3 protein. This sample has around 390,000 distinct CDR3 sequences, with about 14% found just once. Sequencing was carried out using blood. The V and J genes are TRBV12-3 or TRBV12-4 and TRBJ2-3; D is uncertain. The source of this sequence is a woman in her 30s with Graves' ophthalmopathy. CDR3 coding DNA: TGTGCCAGCAGGACCATCGATACGCAGTATTTT. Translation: CASRTIDTQYF.